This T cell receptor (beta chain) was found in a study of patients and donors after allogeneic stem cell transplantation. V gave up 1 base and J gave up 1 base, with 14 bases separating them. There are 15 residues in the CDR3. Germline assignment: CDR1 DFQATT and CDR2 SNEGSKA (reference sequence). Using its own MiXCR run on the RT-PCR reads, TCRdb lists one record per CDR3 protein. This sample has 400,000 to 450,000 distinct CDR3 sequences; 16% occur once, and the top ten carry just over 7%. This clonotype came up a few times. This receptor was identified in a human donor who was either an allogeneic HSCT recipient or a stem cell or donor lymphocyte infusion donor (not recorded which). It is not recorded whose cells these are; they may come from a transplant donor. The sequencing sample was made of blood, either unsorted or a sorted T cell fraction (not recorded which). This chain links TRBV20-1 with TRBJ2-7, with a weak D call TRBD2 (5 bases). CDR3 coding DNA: TGCAGTGCTAGAGGGTACCGGGGAGCGTCCTACGAGCAGTACTTC. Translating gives CSARGYRGASYEQYF.